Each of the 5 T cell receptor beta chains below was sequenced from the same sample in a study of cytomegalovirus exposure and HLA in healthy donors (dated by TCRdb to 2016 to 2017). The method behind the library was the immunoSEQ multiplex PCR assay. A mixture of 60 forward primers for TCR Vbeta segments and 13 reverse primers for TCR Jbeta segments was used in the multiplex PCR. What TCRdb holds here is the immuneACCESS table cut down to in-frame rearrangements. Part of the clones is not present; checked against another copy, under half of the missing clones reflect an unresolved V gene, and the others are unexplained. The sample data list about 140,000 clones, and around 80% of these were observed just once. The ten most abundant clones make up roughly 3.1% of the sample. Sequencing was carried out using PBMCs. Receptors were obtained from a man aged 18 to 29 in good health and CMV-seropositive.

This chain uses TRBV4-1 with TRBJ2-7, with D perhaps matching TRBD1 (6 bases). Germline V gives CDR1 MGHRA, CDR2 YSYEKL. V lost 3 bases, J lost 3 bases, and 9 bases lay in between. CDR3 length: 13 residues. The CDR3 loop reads CASSHSQGYEQYF. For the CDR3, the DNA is TGCGCCAGCAGCCATTCACAGGGCTACGAGCAGTACTTC.

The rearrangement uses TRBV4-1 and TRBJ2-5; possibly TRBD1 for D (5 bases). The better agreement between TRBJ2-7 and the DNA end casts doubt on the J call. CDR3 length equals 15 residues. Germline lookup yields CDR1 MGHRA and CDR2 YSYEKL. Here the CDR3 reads CASSQDRVSSYEQYF. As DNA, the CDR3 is TGCGCCAGCAGCCAAGACAGGGTCTCGAGCTACGAGCAGTACTTC.

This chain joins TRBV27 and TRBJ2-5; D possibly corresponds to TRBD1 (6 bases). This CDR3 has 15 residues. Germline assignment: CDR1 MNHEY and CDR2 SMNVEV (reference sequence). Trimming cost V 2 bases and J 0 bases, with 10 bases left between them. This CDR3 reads CASSLRQEYQETQYF. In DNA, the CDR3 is TGTGCCAGCAGTTTACGACAGGAGTACCAAGAGACCCAGTACTTC.

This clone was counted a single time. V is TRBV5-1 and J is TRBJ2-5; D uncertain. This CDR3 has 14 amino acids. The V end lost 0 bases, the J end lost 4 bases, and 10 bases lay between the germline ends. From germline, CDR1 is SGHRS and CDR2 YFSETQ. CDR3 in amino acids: CASSLGAFRETQYF. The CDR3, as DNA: TGCGCCAGCAGCTTGGGCGCTTTTCGAGAGACCCAGTACTTC.

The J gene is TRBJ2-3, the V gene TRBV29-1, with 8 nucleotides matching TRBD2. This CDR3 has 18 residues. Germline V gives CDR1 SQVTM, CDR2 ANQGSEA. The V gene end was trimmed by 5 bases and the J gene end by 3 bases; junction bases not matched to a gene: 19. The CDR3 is CSVHGLRISGDTTDTQYF. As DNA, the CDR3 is TGCAGCGTTCACGGACTACGGATTAGCGGGGATACAACAGATACGCAGTATTTT.